Following are 30 T cell receptor beta chains from one sample sequenced in a study of radiation and T cells in renal cell carcinoma. Libraries were prepared by immunoSEQ multiplex PCR; TCRdb keeps only in-frame clonotypes and omits some of them. The sample lists 50,000 to 75,000 clones, roughly three quarters occurring once. The time point is: baseline pretreatment blood. Indicated treatment: 15 Gy SBRT to primary tumor, nephrectomy 4 weeks later. The sequences come from blood, collected from a patient whose treatment included radiotherapy and nephrectomy. Receptor source: a man aged 60-69 years with renal cell carcinoma.

The CDR3 DNA is TGTGCCATCAAGGGTACAGGCAGCAGCACAGATACGCAGTATTTT. Translating it yields CAIKGTGSSTDTQYF. The gene calls are TRBV10-3 and TRBJ2-3; possibly TRBD1 for D (5 bases). The germline V gene encodes CDR1 ENHRY and CDR2 SYGVKD. The CDR3 consists of 15 residues. The V end was cut by 7 bases, the J end by 0 bases, with 14 bases between.

The V and J genes are TRBV7-9 and TRBJ1-1; a possible D gene is TRBD1 (6 bases). Germline CDR1 reads SEHNR; CDR2 reads FQNEAQ (reference sequence). This CDR3 region has 15 residues. The V end lost 3 bases, the J end lost 0 bases, and 11 bases lay between the germline ends. This chain's CDR3 is CASSFQAGVNTEAFF. The CDR3 nucleotides read TGTGCCAGCAGCTTTCAGGCAGGGGTGAACACTGAAGCTTTCTTT.

This sequence joins TRBV10-1 and TRBJ2-2; D might be TRBD2 (6 bases). Germline assignment: CDR1 WNHNN and CDR2 SYGVQD (reference sequence). The V and J ends lost 2 bases and 1 base respectively, with 14 bases between them. The CDR3 extends over 17 amino acids. This CDR3 is CASSEIRGGRNTGELFF. The CDR3 coding sequence is TGCGCCAGCAGTGAGATCCGCGGAGGGAGGAACACCGGGGAGCTGTTTTTT.

The chain combines TRBV19 with TRBJ2-5; D unresolved. The V end lost 7 bases, the J end lost 5 bases, and 14 bases lay between the germline ends. The CDR3 length is 13 residues. Germline CDR1 reads LNHDA; CDR2 reads SQIVND (reference sequence). This CDR3 reads CASNSDRWETQYF. In nucleotides, the CDR3 is TGTGCCAGTAACTCGGACCGGTGGGAGACCCAGTACTTC.

The rearrangement uses TRBV11-3 and TRBJ2-1, with TRBD2 as a possible D gene (6 bases). V lost 1 base and J 5 bases, leaving 12 bases between the germline ends. The CDR3 is 15 amino acids. Germline values: CDR1 SGHNT, CDR2 YENEEA. CDR3: CASSLGTSRHNEQFF. DNA for the CDR3: TGTGCCAGCAGCTTAGGAACTAGCCGGCACAATGAGCAGTTCTTC.

This chain joins TRBV5-3 and TRBJ2-7; TRBD2 aligns across 13 bases. TRBV5-3 is reported as an ORF; its role is uncertain. The length of the CDR3 is 18 residues. The J segment lost 2 bases and the V segment lost 0 bases, leaving 8 bases of the junction unmatched. For the CDR3, the DNA is TGTGCCAGAAGCTTGGCCGAGACTAGCGGGAGGATAGCCTACGAGCAGTACGTC. Translation gives CARSLAETSGRIAYEQYV.

This sequence joins TRBV2 and TRBJ2-3; 13 bases match TRBD2. The CDR3 spans 18 residues. V lost 4 bases and J lost 5; bases outside the gene matches: 12. The germline gives CDR1 SNHLY, CDR2 FYNNEI. This CDR3 reads CASSAPWGTSGAGDTQYF. In DNA, the CDR3 is TGTGCCAGCAGTGCACCTTGGGGGACTAGCGGGGCGGGAGATACGCAGTATTTT.

The chain recombines TRBV19 with TRBJ1-5; tentatively, D is TRBD1 (5 bases). The CDR3 is 15 amino acids. Trimming removed 3 bases from V and 7 bases from J, with 16 bases in between. The germline V gene encodes CDR1 LNHDA and CDR2 SQIVND (reference sequence). The CDR3 reads CASSIDSRAGQPQHF. CDR3 bases: TGTGCCAGTAGTATCGACAGTAGGGCTGGCCAGCCCCAGCATTTT. Variable domain in full (rest from reference TRBV19 and TRBJ1-5): DGGITQSPKYLFRKEGQNVTLSCEQNLNHDAMYWYRQDPGQGLRLIYYSQIVNDFQKGDIAEGYSVSREKKESFPLTVTSAQKNPTAFYLCASSIDSRAGQPQHFGDGTRLSIL.

V is TRBV7-9 and J is TRBJ1-2; D might be TRBD1 (6 bases). Trimming pared 5 bases from V and 0 bases from J, leaving 13 bases between. Germline CDR1 reads SEHNR; CDR2 reads FQNEAQ (reference sequence). CDR3 size: 15 residues. Here the CDR3 reads CASSAPQGTNYGYTF. For the CDR3, the DNA is TGTGCCAGCAGCGCCCCTCAGGGGACTAACTATGGCTACACCTTC.

The V and J genes are TRBV7-8 and TRBJ1-1; D gene ambiguous. This CDR3 contains 15 residues. Germline CDR1 is SGHVS and CDR2 is FQNEAQ. V was pared by 5 bases and J by 4 bases, with 17 bases between. CDR3 nucleotide sequence: TGTGCCAGCAGCAAACCGACCCTCCGGGTCACTGAAGCTTTCTTT. Translating it yields CASSKPTLRVTEAFF.

The CDR3 nucleotides are TGTGCCAGCAGCCGCCAGGGGGGCACCGGGGAGCTGTTTTTT. Protein sequence: CASSRQGGTGELFF. The genes are TRBV14 and TRBJ2-2; a possible D gene is TRBD1 (7 bases). Trimming took off 4 bases at V and 4 bases at J, with 10 bases between the two ends. This CDR3 has 14 amino acids. Germline lookup yields CDR1 SGHDN and CDR2 FVKESK.

V gene TRBV30 combines with J gene TRBJ2-7; TRBD1 aligns across 11 bases. V lost 0 bases to trimming and J lost 3 bases; unmatched junction nucleotides: 4. The CDR3 sequence is 15 residues long. Germline assignment: CDR1 GTSNPN and CDR2 SVGIG (reference sequence). The CDR3 DNA reads as TGTGCCTGGAGTGTGGGGGGACAGGGGGTCTACGAGCAGTACTTC. Encoded protein: CAWSVGGQGVYEQYF.

The chain carries TRBV29-1 and TRBJ2-1, with TRBD1 as a possible D gene (5 bases). V gave up 7 bases and J gave up 6 bases, with 16 bases separating them. CDR3 size: 13 residues. Per the germline V gene, CDR1 is SQVTM and CDR2 is ANQGSEA. The chain's CDR3 is CSAATGQRNEQFF. Here the CDR3 DNA reads TGCAGCGCCGCCACAGGCCAGCGCAATGAGCAGTTCTTC.

The chain joins TRBV10-1 to TRBJ2-7; D is ambiguous. The CDR3 loop spans 14 amino acids. Germline-derived CDR1 and CDR2 are WNHNN and SYGVQD (reference sequence). V lost 0 bases, J lost 6 bases, and 12 bases lay in between. The CDR3 spells CASSESGPMGEQYF. The CDR3 coding sequence is TGCGCCAGCAGTGAGTCCGGGCCAATGGGCGAGCAGTACTTC.

V usage is TRBV11-2 and J usage is TRBJ2-3; no definite D call. CDR1 SGHAT and CDR2 FQNNGV come from the germline V gene. V dropped 3 bases and J dropped 6 bases, with 4 bases sitting between them. The CDR3 has 11 residues. The CDR3 reads CASSLGDTQYF. CDR3 nucleotides: TGTGCCAGCAGCTTGGGCGATACGCAGTATTTT.

This clone showed up just once. The chain links TRBV4-2 to TRBJ1-6; 7 bases agree with TRBD1. The CDR3 runs to 16 residues. CDR1 is LGHNA and CDR2 is YNFKEQ in the germline V gene. V lost 3 bases, J lost 6 bases, and 8 bases stayed unmatched. DNA for the CDR3: TGTGCCAGCAGCCACTCCGGGACAGACCTTAATTCACCCCTCCACTTT. It yields the protein CASSHSGTDLNSPLHF.

J is TRBJ1-4 and V is TRBV30; D unclear. V was cut by 0 bases and J by 4 bases, with 9 bases left in between. CDR1 and CDR2 from the germline V gene are GTSNPN and SVGIG (reference sequence). The CDR3 loop spans 14 amino acids. The CDR3: CAWSVLGINEKLFF. DNA of the CDR3: TGTGCCTGGAGTGTACTGGGAATTAATGAAAAACTGTTTTTT.

The chain employs TRBV5-1 and TRBJ1-4, with D unresolved. This CDR3 spans 13 amino acids. V was pared by 5 bases and J by 6 bases, with 11 bases between. Germline V gene data show CDR1 as SGHRS and CDR2 as YFSETQ. The CDR3 nucleotides read TGCGCCAGCAGGAGTGAAGGGTATGAAAAACTGTTTTTT. Translation: CASRSEGYEKLFF.

The table lists this clone with a few counts. The chain couples TRBV5-6 to TRBJ1-1, with no clear D. Germline V CDR1 and CDR2: SGHDT, YYEEEE. V was pared by 0 bases and J by 2 bases, with 11 bases between. This CDR3 has 15 amino acids. CDR3 nucleotides: TGTGCCAGCAGCTTGGTGTTTCAGCTAAACACTGAAGCTTTCTTT. Protein: CASSLVFQLNTEAFF.

The gene calls are TRBV7-2 and TRBJ1-1, with D unresolved. This CDR3 is 13 amino acids long. Trimming pared 4 bases from V and 0 bases from J, leaving 6 bases between. Germline V CDR1 and CDR2: SGHTA, FQGNSA. The CDR3 bases are TGTGCCAGCAGCTCCTTTATGAACACTGAAGCTTTCTTT. It specifies CASSSFMNTEAFF.

The chain carries TRBV4-1 and TRBJ2-5, with a tentative D call TRBD1 (6 bases). Germline V gives CDR1 MGHRA, CDR2 YSYEKL. Trimming pared 6 bases from V and 3 bases from J, leaving 17 bases between. CDR3 size: 15 residues. The chain's CDR3 is CASRLAGTRKETQYF. The CDR3 region has the DNA TGCGCCAGCAGACTCGCCGGGACACGAAAAGAGACCCAGTACTTC.

V and J are TRBV5-6 and TRBJ1-2; TRBD1 agrees at 7 bases. CDR1 and CDR2 from the germline V gene are SGHDT and YYEEEE. This CDR3 region has 15 residues. The V and J ends lost 5 bases and 2 bases, in that order; junction bases with no gene match: 9. CDR3 coding DNA: TGTGCCAGCAGGCAGAGGGGGCGCCTAAACTATGGCTACACCTTC. Translated, it gives CASRQRGRLNYGYTF.

The chain employs TRBV30 and TRBJ1-4; no definite D call. V was clipped by 7 bases and J by 5 bases, with 17 bases between them. The V gene's germline CDR1 is GTSNPN and CDR2 SVGIG (reference sequence). The CDR3 is 14 amino acids. The CDR3 loop is CALTSAGRNEKLFF. CDR3 DNA sequence: TGTGCCTTGACATCAGCGGGTCGAAATGAAAAACTGTTTTTT.

The chain is built from TRBV12-5 and TRBJ1-5; D is undetermined. This CDR3 comprises 17 residues. Per germline, CDR1 LGHNT and CDR2 FRNRAP. Trimming left V 1 base short and J 0 bases short, with 13 bases between. CDR3 sequence: CASGLGAVMYSNQPQHF. CDR3 nucleotide sequence: TGTGCTAGTGGTTTGGGAGCAGTTATGTATAGCAATCAGCCCCAGCATTTT.

The rearrangement links TRBV18 to TRBJ2-5; 9 bases map to TRBD2. This CDR3 has 15 residues. Germline CDR1 and CDR2: KGHSH and LQKENI. J was trimmed by 2 bases and V by 3 bases; bases with no gene match: 4. CDR3 DNA sequence: TGTGCCAGCTCACCGGAGACTAGCGGTCAAGAGACCCAGTACTTC. Amino acids: CASSPETSGQETQYF.

V is TRBV2 and J is TRBJ2-3; 8 nucleotides match TRBD2. There are 15 residues in the CDR3. Germline V gene sequence: CDR1 SNHLY, CDR2 FYNNEI. V gave up 5 bases and J gave up 6 bases; unmatched junction bases: 10. The CDR3 coding sequence is TGTGCCAGCAGTCCACCGGGAGGGGGGCTTGATACGCAGTATTTT. Residues: CASSPPGGGLDTQYF.

The gene calls are TRBV30 and TRBJ2-7; D not resolved. Trimming removed 2 bases at V and 3 bases at J, with 8 bases between. The CDR3 is made up of 12 amino acids. The germline gives CDR1 GTSNPN, CDR2 SVGIG (reference sequence). CDR3 amino acids: CAWSLSIYEQYF. Here the CDR3 DNA reads TGTGCCTGGAGTCTCTCAATCTACGAGCAGTACTTC.

The rearrangement links TRBV10-3 to TRBJ1-5; D ambiguous. This CDR3 contains 14 residues. With 3 bases removed from V and 5 bases from J, the gap between germline ends came to 11 bases. Looked up from germline, CDR1 is ENHRY and CDR2 is SYGVKD. This CDR3 reads CAISDREFDQPQHF. DNA for the CDR3: TGTGCCATCAGTGATAGGGAATTCGATCAGCCCCAGCATTTT.

V gene TRBV21-1 combines with J gene TRBJ1-5. TRBV21-1 is classified as a pseudogene. The CDR3 has 13 amino acids. The CDR3: CASSKVRAEPQHF. The CDR3 region has the DNA TGTGCCAGCAGCAAAGTGAGGGCTGAGCCCCAGCATTTT.

The chain uses TRBV18 and TRBJ2-6; the D gene is possibly TRBD1 (5 bases). The ends were cut back, 3 bases at V and 0 bases at J, with 9 bases in the middle. The CDR3 consists of 16 residues. Per germline, CDR1 KGHSH and CDR2 LQKENI. CDR3 sequence (DNA): TGTGCCAGCTCACCCGACAGCGTCTCTGGGGCCAACGTCCTGACTTTC. Protein: CASSPDSVSGANVLTF.